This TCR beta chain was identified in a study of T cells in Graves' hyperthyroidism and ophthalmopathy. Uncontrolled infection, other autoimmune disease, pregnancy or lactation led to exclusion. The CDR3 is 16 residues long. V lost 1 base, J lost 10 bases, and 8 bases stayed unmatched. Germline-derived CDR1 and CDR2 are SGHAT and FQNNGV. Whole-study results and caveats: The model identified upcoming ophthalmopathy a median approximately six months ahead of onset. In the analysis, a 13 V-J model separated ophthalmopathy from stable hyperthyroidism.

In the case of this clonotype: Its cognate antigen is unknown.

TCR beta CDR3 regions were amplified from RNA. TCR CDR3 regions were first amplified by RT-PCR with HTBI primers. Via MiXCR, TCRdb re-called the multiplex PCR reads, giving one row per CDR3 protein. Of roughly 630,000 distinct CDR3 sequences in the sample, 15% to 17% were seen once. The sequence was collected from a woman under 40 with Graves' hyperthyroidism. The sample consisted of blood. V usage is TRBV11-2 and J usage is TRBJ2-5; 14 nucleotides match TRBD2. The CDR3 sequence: CASSLGAGTSGRIQYF. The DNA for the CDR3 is TGTGCCAGCAGCTTAGGGGCAGGGACTAGCGGGAGAATCCAGTACTTC.